This TCR beta chain stems from a study of OX40 agonist ivuxolimab in advanced cancers. Study-level findings and limits: Some nonresponders additionally presented with little normalized T-cell clonal expansion.

The repertoire was sequenced with immunoSEQ multiplex PCR; TCRdb's copy has only in-frame clones and lacks some. The sample has about 80,000 clones; roughly 84% are singletons. The CDR3 totals 16 residues. V lost 0 bases and J lost 4; bases outside the gene matches: 2. Germline CDR1 is SGHVS and CDR2 is FQNEAQ. This clone showed up just once. The antigen is unknown. The source was CD4+ or CD8+ T cells sorted from blood, collected in a trial of the OX40 agonist ivuxolimab. This receptor was obtained from an adult with an advanced solid tumor such as melanoma, head and neck, liver or kidney cancer. V and J are TRBV7-8 and TRBJ2-1; TRBD2 matches at 11 bases. The CDR3 reads CASSLAGTSGYNEQFF. CDR3 nucleotides: TGTGCCAGCAGCTTAGCCGGGACTAGCGGATACAATGAGCAGTTCTTC.